These 8 T cell receptor beta chains were sequenced from one sample in a study of T cells in Graves' hyperthyroidism and ophthalmopathy (dated by TCRdb to between 2017 and 2020). Library preparation employed multiplex PCR. Sequenced on an Illumina HiSeq 2000. TCR beta CDR3 regions were amplified from RNA transcripts. The TCR CDR3 was subjected to a first round of RT-PCR using the HTBI primer set and the Qiagen OneStep RT-PCR kit. Using fastp trimming at Q25 and MiXCR clonotype assembly, TCRdb reanalyzed the public sequencing data and kept in-frame beta chains. Each CDR3 protein gets just one entry, which takes the most common genes and DNA from the rows behind it. This sample gives about 400,000 distinct CDR3 sequences in total; 14% to 15% of them show up just once. Approximately 29% of the sample comes from the top ten. What was sequenced was blood. The origin of the receptors is a woman in her twenties or thirties with Graves' hyperthyroidism.

This clonotype was detected ten times or more. The chain links TRBV6-5 to TRBJ2-5; 7 bases agree with TRBD2. V was clipped by 0 bases and J by 5 bases; unmatched bases: 9. Germline V gene lookup returns CDR1 MNHEY and CDR2 SVGAGI. CDR3 length: 16 amino acids. The CDR3, as DNA: TGTGCCAGCAGTTACTCGGGAGGGGCGCTAGGGGAGACCCAGTACTTC. Encoded protein: CASSYSGGALGETQYF.

The V and J genes are TRBV5-1 and TRBJ2-1, with TRBD1 identical over 10 bases. Germline V gene data show CDR1 as SGHRS and CDR2 as YFSETQ. The CDR3 length is 15 residues. The ends lost 2 bases at V and 10 bases at J; junction bases unmatched: 9. The CDR3 loop reads CASSFGDRGVVEQFF. CDR3 bases: TGCGCCAGCAGCTTCGGGGACAGGGGTGTGGTGGAGCAGTTCTTC.

The chain is built from TRBV12-3 or TRBV12-4 and TRBJ2-3; D gene ambiguous. There are 15 residues in the CDR3. Trimming stripped 2 bases from V and 4 bases from J, with 13 bases between. The CDR3 protein is CASSLLTRRADTQYF. The CDR3 nucleotides are TGTGCCAGCAGTTTACTGACCCGACGTGCAGATACGCAGTATTTT.

This clonotype was counted many times. The chain carries TRBV5-1 and TRBJ2-3; maybe TRBD1 (5 bases). Trimming removed 1 base at V and 7 bases at J, with 10 bases between. Germline V gene sequence: CDR1 SGHRS, CDR2 YFSETQ. This CDR3 is 13 amino acids long. The CDR3 region has the DNA TGCGCCAGCAGCTTGACAGGCCCTTATACGCAGTATTTT. It yields the protein CASSLTGPYTQYF.

Many counts were recorded for this clonotype. J is TRBJ1-6 and V is TRBV28, with D perhaps matching TRBD1 (6 bases). The CDR3 runs 13 residues. CDR1 is MDHEN, CDR2 SYDVKM, per germline. V was pared by 6 bases and J by 9 bases, with 12 bases between. The CDR3 coding sequence is TGTGCCAGCAGAACAGGGTCGACTTCACCCCTCCACTTT. This gives the protein CASRTGSTSPLHF.

This clonotype was detected a few times. The gene calls are TRBV20-1 and TRBJ2-2, with 7 bases matching TRBD1. V shed 3 bases, J shed 1 base, and the junction held 8 bases outside the gene matches. CDR3 length: 16 amino acids. From germline, CDR1 is DFQATT and CDR2 SNEGSKA (reference sequence). The CDR3 DNA follows: TGCAGTGCTAGGCACGACAGGGTAGGGAACACCGGGGAGCTGTTTTTT. Protein sequence: CSARHDRVGNTGELFF.

This clonotype was recorded at least ten times. The V call is TRBV6-1, the J call TRBJ2-7; D call uncertain. CDR1 MNHNS and CDR2 SASEGT come from the germline V gene. The CDR3 is 12 amino acids. Trimming took off 5 bases at V and 8 bases at J, with 13 bases between the two ends. CDR3 sequence: CASSSPGTKQYF. Written as DNA, the CDR3 is TGTGCCAGCAGTTCCCCTGGAACGAAGCAGTACTTC.

The chain carries TRBV7-9 and TRBJ2-6; D gene uncertain. Trimming left V 5 bases short and J 10 bases short, with 36 bases between. Germline V lookup: CDR1 SEHNR, CDR2 FQNEAQ (reference sequence). The CDR3 contains 21 residues. CDR3 protein: CASSPSRPANYPLAGPNVLTF. The CDR3 nucleotides are TGTGCCAGCAGCCCAAGCAGGCCAGCCAACTACCCGTTGGCCGGGCCAAACGTCCTGACTTTC.